One and the same sample provided the 5 T cell receptor beta chains below, sequenced in a study of post-analysis software for immune sequencing data. No antigen has been identified for these receptors. Every TCR beta cDNA library bore unique molecular identifiers. TCRdb reanalysed the PCR reads using MiXCR and keeps one entry per CDR3 protein. The repertoire holds about 810,000 distinct CDR3 sequences, with roughly 58% as singletons. The study, taken as a whole, reports: Elevated frequency relative to controls characterized roughly five TRBV segments in patients, TRBV5-6, TRBV5-1 and TRBV20-1 among them.

What was sequenced was blood. The receptors were sampled from a girl under 18 with multiple sclerosis.

The gene calls are TRBV4-1 and TRBJ2-1; TRBD2 agrees at 9 bases. CDR3 length: 15 residues. Germline V gene sequence: CDR1 MGHRA, CDR2 YSYEKL. After removal of 0 bases from V and 8 bases from J, the junction contained 5 bases not matched to a gene. The chain's CDR3 is CASSQETSGVDEQFF. As DNA, the CDR3 is TGCGCCAGCAGCCAAGAGACTAGCGGAGTCGATGAGCAGTTCTTC.

The rearrangement links TRBV20-1 to TRBJ1-6; no clear D. CDR1 DFQATT and CDR2 SNEGSKA come from the germline V gene (reference sequence). The CDR3 spans 13 residues. The V end lost 4 bases, the J end lost 6 bases, and 10 bases lay between the germline ends. In DNA form, the CDR3 reads TGCAGTGCTATCGCTTTGGTTAATTCACCCCTCCACTTT. Translating gives CSAIALVNSPLHF.

J is TRBJ1-5 and V is TRBV5-1, with D perhaps TRBD1 (5 bases). The CDR3 covers 13 residues. V shed 0 bases and J shed 7 bases, with 8 bases lying between them. CDR1 and CDR2 (germline): SGHRS, YFSETQ. The CDR3 DNA follows: TGCGCCAGCAGCTTGGAAGGACAACAGCCCCAGCATTTT. It codes for CASSLEGQQPQHF.

This clonotype has just a few counts. This chain uses TRBV20-1 with TRBJ1-2; D is perhaps TRBD1 (6 bases). V lost 7 bases and J 2 bases, leaving 20 bases between the germline ends. The CDR3 spans 15 residues. CDR1 and CDR2 (germline): DFQATT, SNEGSKA (reference sequence). CDR3: CSVRKVQGSNYGYTF. The CDR3 DNA reads TGCAGTGTAAGAAAAGTACAGGGATCAAACTATGGCTACACCTTC.

V is TRBV7-2 and J is TRBJ2-1; tentatively, D is TRBD1 or TRBD2 (5 bases each). Between the trimmed V and J ends, which lost 5 bases and 5 bases, there was a span of 25 bases. CDR3 length: 18 amino acids. Germline V gene lookup returns CDR1 SGHTA and CDR2 FQGNSA. CDR3 in DNA: TGTGCCAGCAGCCCGGGACGGGGCTTTAGAGAGTCGGACAATGAGCAGTTCTTC. This translates into CASSPGRGFRESDNEQFF.